The clone carrying this T cell receptor (beta chain) was recorded only once. This CDR3 has 15 residues. Germline CDR1 MNHEY, CDR2 SVGEGT. Trimming stripped 3 bases from V and 0 bases from J, with 8 bases between. The data belong to a study of blood T cell repertoires in COVID-19. On the study more broadly: In each case, the material was cDNA or gDNA derived from T cells, B-cell-depleted T cells, or PBMCs.

The table came from immunoSEQ multiplex PCR; TCRdb's copy has only in-frame clones and leaves some out. The table has some 120,000 clones, about 90% seen once. The chain carries TRBV6-2 or TRBV6-3 and TRBJ2-2; no clear D. The sequence came from a man between 50 and 59 years old with COVID-19, enrolled during active disease. The sample taken for sequencing was peripheral blood. CDR3 sequence: CASSYLRPNTGELFF. CDR3 bases: TGTGCCAGCAGTTATCTCAGGCCGAACACCGGGGAGCTGTTTTTT.